This T cell receptor beta chain came from a study of identical twins. V lost 6 bases, J lost 2 bases, and 10 bases lay in between. CDR1 is DFQATT and CDR2 is SNEGSKA in the germline V gene (reference sequence). The CDR3 totals 12 residues. TCRdb re-derived calls from the 5' RACE reads in MiXCR, one entry per CDR3 protein. The sample has hundreds of thousands of distinct CDR3 sequences, 24% seen once. The same sample was also used in a study of T cells expressing NK-cell markers.

Sequencing was performed on CD4+ T cells sorted from blood. The gene calls are TRBV20-1 and TRBJ2-5; D may be TRBD2 (5 bases). The receptor comes from a woman aged 18-35 years in good health. CDR3 amino acids: CSARDLQETQYF. CDR3 coding DNA: TGCAGTGCCCGGGATCTACAAGAGACCCAGTACTTC.